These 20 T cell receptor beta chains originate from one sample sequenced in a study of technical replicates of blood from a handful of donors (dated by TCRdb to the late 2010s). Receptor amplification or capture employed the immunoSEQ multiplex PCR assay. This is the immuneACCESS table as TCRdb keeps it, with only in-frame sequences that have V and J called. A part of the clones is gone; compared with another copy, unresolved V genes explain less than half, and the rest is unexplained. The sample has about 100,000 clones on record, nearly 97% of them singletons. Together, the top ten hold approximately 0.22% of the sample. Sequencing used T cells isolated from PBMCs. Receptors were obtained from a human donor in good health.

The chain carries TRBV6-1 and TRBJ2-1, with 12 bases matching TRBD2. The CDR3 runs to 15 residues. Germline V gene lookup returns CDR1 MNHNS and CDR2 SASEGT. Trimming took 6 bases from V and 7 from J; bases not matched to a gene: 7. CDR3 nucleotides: TGTGCCAGCAGAGAACTAGCGGGAGGAGGAAATGAGCAGTTCTTC. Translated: CASRELAGGGNEQFF.

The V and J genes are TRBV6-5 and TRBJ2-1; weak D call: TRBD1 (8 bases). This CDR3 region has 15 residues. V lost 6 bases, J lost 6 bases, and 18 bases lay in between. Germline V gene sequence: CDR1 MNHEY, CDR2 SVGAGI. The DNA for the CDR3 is TGTGCCAGCAGAAGGACAGGGAGGGACTCCAATGAGCAGTTCTTC. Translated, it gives CASRRTGRDSNEQFF.

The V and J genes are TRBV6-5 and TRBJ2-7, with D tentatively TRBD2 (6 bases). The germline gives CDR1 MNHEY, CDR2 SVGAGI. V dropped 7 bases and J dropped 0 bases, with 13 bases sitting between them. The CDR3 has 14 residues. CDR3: CASKWMGGSYEQYF. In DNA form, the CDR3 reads TGTGCCAGCAAGTGGATGGGGGGCTCCTACGAGCAGTACTTC.

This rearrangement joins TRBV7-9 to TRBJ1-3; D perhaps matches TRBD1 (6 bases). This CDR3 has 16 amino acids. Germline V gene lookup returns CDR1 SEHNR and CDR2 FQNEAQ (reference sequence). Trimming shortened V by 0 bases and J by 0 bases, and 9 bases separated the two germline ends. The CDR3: CASSLAQGGSGNTIYF. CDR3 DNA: TGTGCCAGCAGCTTAGCACAGGGCGGCTCTGGAAACACCATATATTTT. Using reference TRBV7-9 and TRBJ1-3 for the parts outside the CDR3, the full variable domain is DTGVSQNPRHKITKRGQNVTFRCDPISEHNRLYWYRQTLGQGPEFLTYFQNEAQLEKSRLLSDRFSAERPKGSFSTLEIQRTEQGDSAMYLCASSLAQGGSGNTIYFGEGSWLTVV.

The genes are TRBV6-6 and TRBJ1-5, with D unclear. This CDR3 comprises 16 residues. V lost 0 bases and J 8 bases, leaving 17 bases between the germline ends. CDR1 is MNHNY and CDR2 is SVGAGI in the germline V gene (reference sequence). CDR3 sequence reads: CASSYSAQLGIEPQHF. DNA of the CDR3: TGTGCCAGCAGTTACTCAGCGCAGCTCGGAATCGAGCCCCAGCATTTT.

CDR3 bases: TGTGCCAGCAGTTTAAAAGTCCGGACAGCCGAGTACAATGAGCAGTTCTTC. Its protein is CASSLKVRTAEYNEQFF. This chain joins TRBV27 and TRBJ2-1; maybe TRBD1 (6 bases). Germline V lookup: CDR1 MNHEY, CDR2 SMNVEV (reference sequence). V was clipped by 2 bases and J by 4 bases, with 18 bases between them. This CDR3 has 17 residues.

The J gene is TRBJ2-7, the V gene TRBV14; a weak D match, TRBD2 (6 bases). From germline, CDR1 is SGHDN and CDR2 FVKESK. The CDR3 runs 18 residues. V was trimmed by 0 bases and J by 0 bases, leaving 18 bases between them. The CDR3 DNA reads TGTGCCAGCAGCCAAGATCTGGGAGGCGAAAGTTACTCCTACGAGCAGTACTTC. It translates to CASSQDLGGESYSYEQYF.

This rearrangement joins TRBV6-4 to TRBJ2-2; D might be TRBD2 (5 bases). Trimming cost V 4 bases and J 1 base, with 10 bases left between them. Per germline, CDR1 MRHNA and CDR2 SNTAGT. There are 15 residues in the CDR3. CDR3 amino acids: CASSAAGENTGELFF. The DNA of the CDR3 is TGTGCCAGCAGTGCCGCCGGGGAGAACACCGGGGAGCTGTTTTTT.

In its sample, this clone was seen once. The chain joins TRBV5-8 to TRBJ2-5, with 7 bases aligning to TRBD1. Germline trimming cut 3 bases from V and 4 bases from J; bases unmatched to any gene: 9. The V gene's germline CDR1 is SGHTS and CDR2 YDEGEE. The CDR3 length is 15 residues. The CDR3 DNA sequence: TGTGCCAGCAGCTCCACAGGGGTGAATAGAGAGACCCAGTACTTC. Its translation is CASSSTGVNRETQYF. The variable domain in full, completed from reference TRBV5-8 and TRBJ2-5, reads EAGVTQSPTHLIKTRGQQATLRCSPISGHTSVYWYQQALGLGLQFLLWYDEGEERNRGNFPPRFSGRQFPNYSSELNVNALELEDSALYLCASSSTGVNRETQYFGPGTRLLVL.

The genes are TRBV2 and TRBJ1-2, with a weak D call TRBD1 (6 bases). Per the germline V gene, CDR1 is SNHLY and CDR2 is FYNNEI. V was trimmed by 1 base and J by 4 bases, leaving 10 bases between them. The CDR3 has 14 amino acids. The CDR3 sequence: CASSEVGTSYGYTF. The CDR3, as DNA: TGTGCCAGCAGTGAAGTGGGGACAAGCTATGGCTACACCTTC.

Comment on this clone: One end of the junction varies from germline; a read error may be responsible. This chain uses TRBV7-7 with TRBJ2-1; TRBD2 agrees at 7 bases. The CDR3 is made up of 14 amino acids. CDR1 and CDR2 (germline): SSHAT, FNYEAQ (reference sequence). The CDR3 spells CASSLVAGVSEQFF. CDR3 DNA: TGTGCTAGCAGCTTAGTTGCGGGGGTCAGTGAGCAGTTCTTC.

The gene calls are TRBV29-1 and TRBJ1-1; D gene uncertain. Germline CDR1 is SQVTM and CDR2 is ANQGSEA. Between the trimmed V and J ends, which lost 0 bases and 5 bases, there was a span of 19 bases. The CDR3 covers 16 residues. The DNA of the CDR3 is TGCAGCGTTGAAGATTTCCGCGGCCTATATGAGACTGAAGCTTTCTTT. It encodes CSVEDFRGLYETEAFF.

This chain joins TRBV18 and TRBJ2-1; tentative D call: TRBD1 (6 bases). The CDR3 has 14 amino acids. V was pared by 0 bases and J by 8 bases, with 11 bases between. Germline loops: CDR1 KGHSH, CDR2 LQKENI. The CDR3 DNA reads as TGTGCCAGCTCACCACCGACCGGGACACATGAGCAGTTCTTC. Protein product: CASSPPTGTHEQFF.

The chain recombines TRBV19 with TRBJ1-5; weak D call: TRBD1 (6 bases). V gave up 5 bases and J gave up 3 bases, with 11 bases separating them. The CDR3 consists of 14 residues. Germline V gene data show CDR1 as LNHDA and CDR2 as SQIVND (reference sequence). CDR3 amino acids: CASSPDRNNQPQHF. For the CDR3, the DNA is TGTGCCAGTAGTCCAGACAGGAACAATCAGCCCCAGCATTTT.

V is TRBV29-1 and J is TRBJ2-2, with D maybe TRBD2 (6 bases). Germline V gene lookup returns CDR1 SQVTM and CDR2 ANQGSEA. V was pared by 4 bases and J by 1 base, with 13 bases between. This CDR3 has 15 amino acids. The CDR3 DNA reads TGCAGCGTTGGAGGATCGGGACTGAACACCGGGGAGCTGTTTTTT. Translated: CSVGGSGLNTGELFF.

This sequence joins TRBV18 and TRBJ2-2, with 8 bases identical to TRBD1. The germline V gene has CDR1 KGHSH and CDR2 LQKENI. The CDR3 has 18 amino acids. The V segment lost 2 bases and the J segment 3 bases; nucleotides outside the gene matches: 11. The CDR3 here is CASSPSRGLPMDTGELFF. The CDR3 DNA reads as TGTGCCAGCTCACCAAGCAGGGGGCTACCAATGGACACCGGGGAGCTGTTTTTT.

CDR3 amino acids: CASSPRGGDLYGYTF. CDR3 nucleotide sequence: TGTGCCAGCAGCCCGAGGGGGGGGGACCTTTATGGCTACACCTTC. The V and J genes are TRBV7-9 and TRBJ1-2, with D possibly TRBD1 on 6 matching bases. The germline V gene encodes CDR1 SEHNR and CDR2 FQNEAQ (reference sequence). The CDR3 contains 15 residues. V was shortened by 5 bases and J by 5 bases, with 18 bases between the two germline ends.

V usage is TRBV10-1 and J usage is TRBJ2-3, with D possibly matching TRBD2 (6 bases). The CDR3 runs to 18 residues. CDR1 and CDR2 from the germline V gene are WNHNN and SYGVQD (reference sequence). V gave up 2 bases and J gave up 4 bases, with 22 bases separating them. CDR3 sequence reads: CASSELGGSGLGADTQYF. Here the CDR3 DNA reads TGCGCCAGCAGTGAGCTCGGGGGATCGGGGTTGGGAGCAGATACGCAGTATTTT.

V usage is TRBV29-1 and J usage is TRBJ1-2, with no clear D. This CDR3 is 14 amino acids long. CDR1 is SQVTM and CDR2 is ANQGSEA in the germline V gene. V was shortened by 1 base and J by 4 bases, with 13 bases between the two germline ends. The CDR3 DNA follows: TGCAGCGTTGAAGCCGGCCAGACTTTCTATGGCTACACCTTC. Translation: CSVEAGQTFYGYTF.

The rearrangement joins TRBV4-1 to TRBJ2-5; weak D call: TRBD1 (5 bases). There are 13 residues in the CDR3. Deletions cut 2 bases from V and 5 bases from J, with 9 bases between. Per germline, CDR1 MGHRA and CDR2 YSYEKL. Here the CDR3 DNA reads TGCGCCAGCAGCCAAATACAGGCTGAGACCCAGTACTTC. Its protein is CASSQIQAETQYF.